This TCR beta chain was captured in a study of blood T cells in healthy people across ages. A J-beta primer mix and a sample-barcoded 5' primer were used in a second PCR of about 7 to 12 cycles. TCRdb redid the calling of the 5' RACE reads with MiXCR, one entry per CDR3 protein. The table includes around 1,000,000 distinct CDR3 sequences, about two fifths detected once. Germline-derived CDR1 and CDR2 are SGHTA and FQGNSA. The junction had 5 bases not matched to a gene; V was cut back by 5 bases and J by 5 bases. This CDR3 has 13 amino acids. The study isolated at least 6.5 million PBMCs from each sample. This clonotype was recorded at least ten times.

The sequence was obtained from a man aged 18 to 35 in good health. V is TRBV7-2 and J is TRBJ1-2; TRBD1 matches at 7 bases. Sample: blood. The CDR3 sequence is CASSPQGKYGYTF. In DNA, the CDR3 is TGTGCCAGCAGCCCACAGGGGAAATATGGCTACACCTTC.